This T cell receptor beta chain was identified during a study of breast tumors, draining lymph nodes, adjacent tissues. Each CDR3 protein gets one entry after TCRdb re-called the multiplex PCR reads with MiXCR. The table lists approximately 60,000 distinct CDR3 sequences, 45% to 60% of them singletons. Study-level results: Tumors had less TCR diversity than lymph nodes, more than nontumor tissue. Compared with basal-like, luminal-like tumors shared significantly more repertoire with nontumor tissue. Data only fit, rather than demonstrated, lymph node origin of most tumor T cells.

With regard to this clonotype: Its specificity is unknown.

Germline V CDR1 and CDR2: SGHTA, FQGNSA. CDR3 size: 13 residues. Trimming took off 4 bases at V and 8 bases at J, with 11 bases between the two ends. This clonotype originated in a female donor with breast cancer. Some clones in this sample may be carry-over from other donors' samples. The chain recombines TRBV7-2 with TRBJ1-4; possibly TRBD1 for D (5 bases). The sequenced material came from breast tumor tissue. The CDR3 DNA reads TGTGCCAGCAGCTATGACCGGGACGAAAAACTGTTTTTT. It specifies CASSYDRDEKLFF.